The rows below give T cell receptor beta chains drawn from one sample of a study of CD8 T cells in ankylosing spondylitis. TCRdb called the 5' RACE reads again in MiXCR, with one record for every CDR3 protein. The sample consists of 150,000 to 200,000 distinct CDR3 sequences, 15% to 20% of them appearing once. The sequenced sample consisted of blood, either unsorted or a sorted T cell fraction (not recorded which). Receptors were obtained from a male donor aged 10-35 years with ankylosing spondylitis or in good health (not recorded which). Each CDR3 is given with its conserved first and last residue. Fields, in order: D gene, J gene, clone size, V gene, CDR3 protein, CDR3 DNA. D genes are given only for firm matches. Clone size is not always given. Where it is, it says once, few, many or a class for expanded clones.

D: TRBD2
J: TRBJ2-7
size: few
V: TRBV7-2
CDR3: CASSLGGTSGRALEQYF
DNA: TGTGCCAGCAGCTTAGGGGGGACTAGCGGGAGGGCTCTCGAGCAGTACTTC

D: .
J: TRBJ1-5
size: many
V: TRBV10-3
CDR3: CATRGGDQPQHF
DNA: TGTGCCACCAGGGGAGGGGACCAGCCCCAGCATTTT

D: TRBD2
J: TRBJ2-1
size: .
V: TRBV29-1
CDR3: CSGSLTSGRGDEQFF
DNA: TGCAGCGGTTCCCTCACTAGCGGGAGGGGGGATGAGCAGTTCTTC

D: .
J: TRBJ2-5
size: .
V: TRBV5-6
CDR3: CASFSQRATETQYF
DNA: TGTGCCAGCTTTTCTCAGCGGGCCACGGAGACCCAGTACTTC

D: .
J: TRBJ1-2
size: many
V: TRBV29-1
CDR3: CSVAGGNYGYTF
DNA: TGCAGCGTTGCCGGAGGAAACTATGGCTACACCTTC

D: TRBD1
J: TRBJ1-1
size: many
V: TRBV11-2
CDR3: CASSPTGENTEAFF
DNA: TGTGCCAGCAGCCCTACAGGGGAGAACACTGAAGCTTTCTTT

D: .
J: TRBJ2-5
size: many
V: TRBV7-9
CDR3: CASSLRGGSNPRGETQYF
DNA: TGTGCCAGCAGCTTGCGAGGTGGTTCAAACCCGAGGGGAGAGACCCAGTACTTC

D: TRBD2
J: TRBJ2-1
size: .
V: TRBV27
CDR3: CASSSGTSGSVGYNEQFF
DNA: TGTGCCAGCAGTTCCGGGACTAGCGGGAGTGTGGGTTACAATGAGCAGTTCTTC

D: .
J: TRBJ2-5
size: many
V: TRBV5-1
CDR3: CASSLGQQETQYF
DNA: TGCGCCAGCAGCTTGGGACAGCAAGAGACCCAGTACTTC

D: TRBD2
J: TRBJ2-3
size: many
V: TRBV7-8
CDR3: CASSRMRLAGGPDTQYF
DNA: TGTGCCAGCAGCAGAATGCGACTAGCGGGAGGGCCGGATACGCAGTATTTT

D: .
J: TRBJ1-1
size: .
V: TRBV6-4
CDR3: CASSSTGEAFF
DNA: TGTGCCAGCAGTTCGACAGGAGAAGCTTTCTTT

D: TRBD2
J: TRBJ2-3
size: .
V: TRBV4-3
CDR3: CASTPWPAGGIADTQYF
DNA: TGCGCCAGCACGCCCTGGCCGGCGGGAGGGATCGCAGATACGCAGTATTTT

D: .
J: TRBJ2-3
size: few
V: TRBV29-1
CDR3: CSVFSADTQYF
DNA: TGCAGCGTTTTTTCCGCAGATACGCAGTATTTT

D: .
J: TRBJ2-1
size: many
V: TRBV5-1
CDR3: CASSLASNEQFF
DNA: TGCGCCAGCAGCTTGGCAAGCAATGAGCAGTTCTTC

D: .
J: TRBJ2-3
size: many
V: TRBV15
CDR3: CATSRRGMAADTQYF
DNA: TGTGCCACCAGCAGACGCGGAATGGCAGCAGATACGCAGTATTTT

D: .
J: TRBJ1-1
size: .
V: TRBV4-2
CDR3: CASSQDQGPAEAFF
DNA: TGTGCCAGCAGCCAAGATCAGGGCCCGGCTGAAGCTTTCTTT

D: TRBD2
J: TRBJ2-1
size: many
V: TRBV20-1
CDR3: CSAYWREAVYNEQFF
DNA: TGCAGTGCCTATTGGCGGGAGGCAGTATACAATGAGCAGTTCTTC

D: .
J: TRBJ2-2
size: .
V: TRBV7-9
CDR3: CASSLTTEVVGELFF
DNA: TGTGCCAGCAGCCTCACCACAGAGGTGGTCGGGGAGCTGTTTTTT

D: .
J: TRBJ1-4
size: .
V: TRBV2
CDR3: CASIWGITNEKLFF
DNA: TGTGCCAGCATATGGGGTATAACTAATGAAAAACTGTTTTTT

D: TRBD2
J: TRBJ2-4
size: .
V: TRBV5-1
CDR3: CASSLYTGTSDQNIQYF
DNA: TGCGCCAGCAGCTTGTACACCGGGACTAGCGACCAAAACATTCAGTACTTC

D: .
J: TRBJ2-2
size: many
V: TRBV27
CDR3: CASSFPNTGELFF
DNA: TGTGCCAGCAGTTTCCCAAACACCGGGGAGCTGTTTTTT

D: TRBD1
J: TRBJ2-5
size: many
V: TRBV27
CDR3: CASSPRGQETQYF
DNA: TGTGCCAGCAGTCCCAGGGGGCAAGAGACCCAGTACTTC